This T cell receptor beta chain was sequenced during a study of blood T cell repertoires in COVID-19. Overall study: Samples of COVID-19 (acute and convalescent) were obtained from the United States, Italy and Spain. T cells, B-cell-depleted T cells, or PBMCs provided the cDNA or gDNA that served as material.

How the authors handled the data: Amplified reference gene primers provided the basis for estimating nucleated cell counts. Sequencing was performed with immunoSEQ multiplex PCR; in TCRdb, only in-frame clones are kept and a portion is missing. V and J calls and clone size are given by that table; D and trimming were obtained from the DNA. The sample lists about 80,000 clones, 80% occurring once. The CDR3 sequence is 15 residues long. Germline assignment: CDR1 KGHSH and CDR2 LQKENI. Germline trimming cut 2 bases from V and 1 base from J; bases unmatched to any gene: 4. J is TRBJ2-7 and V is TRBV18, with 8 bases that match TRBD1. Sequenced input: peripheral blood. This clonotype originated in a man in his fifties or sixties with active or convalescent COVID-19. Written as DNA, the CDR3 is TGTGCCAGCTCACCAAACACAGGGGGATCCTACGAGCAGTACTTC. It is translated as CASSPNTGGSYEQYF.